The 3 T cell receptor beta chains given below trace back to one sample, sequenced in a study of Ad26.COV2.S vaccination and SARS-CoV-2 variants. Repertoires were generated with immunoSEQ multiplex PCR, while TCRdb's copy carries only in-frame clones and drops some. The data contain 45,000 or so clones, about 83% of them singletons. This sample comprised peripheral blood, obtained after recovery from COVID-19. The origin of the receptors is a human donor who had recovered from COVID-19.

This clone was seen only a few times. The V gene is TRBV27, the J gene TRBJ1-2, with D unclear. CDR1 and CDR2 (germline): MNHEY, SMNVEV (reference sequence). Trimming pared 6 bases from V and 2 bases from J, leaving 13 bases between. The CDR3 runs 14 residues. The CDR3, as DNA: TGTGCCAGCAGGGACCCTTCCCGGAACTATGGCTACACCTTC. Its translation: CASRDPSRNYGYTF.

This clone has only a few counts. J is TRBJ1-1 and V is TRBV9, with D unclear. The CDR3 is 13 residues long. Trimming stripped 3 bases from V and 4 bases from J, with 10 bases between. Germline V gene lookup returns CDR1 SGDLS and CDR2 YYNGEE. The CDR3 here is CASSGTVATEAFF. Written as DNA, the CDR3 is TGTGCCAGCAGCGGGACGGTAGCCACTGAAGCTTTCTTT.

The chain carries TRBV2 and TRBJ1-5; D is possibly TRBD1 (6 bases). V was pared by 6 bases and J by 3 bases, with 12 bases between. CDR1 is SNHLY and CDR2 is FYNNEI in the germline V gene. The CDR3 covers 14 residues. The CDR3 here is CASRRRTANQPQHF. The DNA for the CDR3 is TGTGCCAGCAGAAGGAGGACAGCCAATCAGCCCCAGCATTTT.